Listed here are 2 T cell receptor beta chains from one sample, sequenced in a study of early T cells in non-severe SARS-CoV-2 infection. Using its own MiXCR run on the 5' RACE reads, TCRdb lists one record per CDR3 protein. This table has fewer than 35,000 distinct CDR3 sequences, around 9% appearing once. Sequencing was done on a sample of whole blood. The receptors stem from an adult who was a healthcare worker with PCR-confirmed SARS-CoV-2 infection or an uninfected control (not recorded which).

Many counts were recorded for this clonotype. V and J are TRBV5-1 and TRBJ1-6; D is uncertain. V lost 1 base and J 8 bases, leaving 13 bases between the germline ends. The CDR3 extends over 15 amino acids. The V gene's germline CDR1 is SGHRS and CDR2 YFSETQ. CDR3: CASSLWGGQDSPLHF. For the CDR3, the DNA is TGCGCCAGCAGCTTGTGGGGTGGGCAGGATTCACCCCTCCACTTT.

This clonotype was recorded a few times. The chain uses TRBV7-3 and TRBJ1-1; 12 bases map to TRBD1. Per germline, CDR1 SGHTA and CDR2 FQGTGA. The trim removed 6 bases at V and 10 bases at J, leaving 9 bases unmatched. There are 14 residues in the CDR3. Here the CDR3 DNA reads TGTGCCAGCAGTGGAGCCGGGACAGGGGGCGCAGCTTTCTTT. This translates into CASSGAGTGGAAFF.